This TCR beta chain was profiled in a study of T cell repertoires in cytomegalovirus infection. Study-wide context: Both a matching HLA type and CMV infection were indicated by public TCR beta signatures.

The V gene's germline CDR1 is MDHEN and CDR2 SYDVKM. Trimming took 5 bases from V and 2 from J, leaving 22 bases between them. This CDR3 region has 18 residues. TCRdb redid the calling of the reads with MiXCR, one entry per CDR3 protein. The repertoire holds hundreds of thousands of distinct CDR3 sequences, with roughly 15% as singletons. Study results and limitations: HLA-C-restricted, CMV-specific TCR beta clonotypes were dominant ex vivo.

This clonotype was recorded at least ten times. Antigen specificity is unknown. The specimen sequenced was PBMCs. The TCR was taken from a human donor in good health (CMV status not recorded). Some clones in this sample may be carry-over from other donors' samples. The V call is TRBV28, the J call TRBJ1-5, with D maybe TRBD1 (5 bases). The CDR3 coding sequence is TGTGCCAGCAGTCTCAGGGTCGGATCGATGTTGGGCAATCAGCCCCAGCATTTT. Protein sequence: CASSLRVGSMLGNQPQHF.